These 28 T cell receptor beta chains were all obtained from the same sample, sequenced in a study of T cell changes during pregnancy in multiple sclerosis. TCRdb's table, derived via immunoSEQ multiplex PCR, lists solely in-frame clones and lacks some. In the table there are about 40,000 clones, roughly nine tenths of which are singletons. The input for sequencing was CD4+ T cells from peripheral blood mononuclear cells, taken in the first trimester of pregnancy. All receptors derive from a female donor with multiple sclerosis, enrolled in a pregnancy study.

This chain connects TRBV6-5 to TRBJ1-4; perhaps TRBD1 as D (6 bases). The CDR3 has 14 amino acids. CDR1 is MNHEY and CDR2 is SVGAGI in the germline V gene. Trimming took off 2 bases at V and 4 bases at J, with 8 bases between the two ends. The CDR3 sequence: CASSYRTDNEKLFF. The CDR3 DNA follows: TGTGCCAGCAGTTACAGGACAGATAATGAAAAACTGTTTTTT.

The chain has TRBV7-8 and TRBJ1-1; no reliable D call. Trimming cost V 2 bases and J 1 base, with 11 bases left between them. The CDR3 covers 15 residues. The germline gives CDR1 SGHVS, CDR2 FQNEAQ. CDR3 coding DNA: TGTGCCAGCAGCTTACTTTCCCGACAGAACACTGAAGCTTTCTTT. It is translated as CASSLLSRQNTEAFF.

The chain carries TRBV6-5 and TRBJ2-7, with D perhaps TRBD1 (5 bases). Deletions cut 2 bases from V and 1 base from J, with 12 bases between. CDR1 and CDR2 from the germline V gene are MNHEY and SVGAGI. CDR3 size: 15 residues. The CDR3 sequence: CASSYGASGSYEQYF. CDR3 sequence (DNA): TGTGCCAGCAGTTACGGGGCGAGTGGGTCCTACGAGCAGTACTTC.

The rearrangement links TRBV6-5 to TRBJ2-1; a weak D match, TRBD1 (6 bases). CDR3 length: 13 amino acids. V was trimmed by 8 bases and J by 5 bases, leaving 13 bases between them. Germline CDR1 MNHEY, CDR2 SVGAGI. The CDR3 DNA reads as TGTGCCAGCTCCCGGACAGTTAACAATGAGCAGTTCTTC. It yields the protein CASSRTVNNEQFF.

V gene TRBV9 combines with J gene TRBJ2-2, with TRBD2 matching 10 bases. CDR1 SGDLS and CDR2 YYNGEE come from the germline V gene. J lost 2 bases, V lost 3 bases, and 1 base had no gene match. This CDR3 contains 15 residues. CDR3 amino acids: CASSGTSGNTGELFF. The CDR3 nucleotides read TGTGCCAGCAGCGGGACTAGCGGTAACACCGGGGAGCTGTTTTTT.

The chain couples TRBV19 to TRBJ2-3; TRBD2 is a possible D gene (5 bases). The CDR3 is 14 residues long. Per germline, CDR1 LNHDA and CDR2 SQIVND (reference sequence). The V end was cut by 10 bases, the J end by 4 bases, with 18 bases between. The CDR3 nucleotides read TGTGCCACCACATCCCGGGAATGGGCAGATACGCAGTATTTT. As protein: CATTSREWADTQYF. Looking up the rest from reference TRBV19 and TRBJ2-3 gives the full variable domain: DGGITQSPKYLFRKEGQNVTLSCEQNLNHDAMYWYRQDPGQGLRLIYYSQIVNDFQKGDIAEGYSVSREKKESFPLTVTSAQKNPTAFYLCATTSREWADTQYFGPGTRLTVL.

The genes are TRBV28 and TRBJ1-5; no clear D gene. Per the germline V gene, CDR1 is MDHEN and CDR2 is SYDVKM. V lost 3 bases to trimming and J lost 4 bases, with 7 bases between them. This CDR3 is 13 amino acids long. CDR3 DNA sequence: TGTGCCAGCAGTTTTAGTTTTAATCAGCCCCAGCATTTT. It codes for CASSFSFNQPQHF. Full variable domain (outside the CDR3, taken from reference TRBV28 and TRBJ1-5): DVKVTQSSRYLVKRTGEKVFLECVQDMDHENMFWYRQDPGLGLRLIYFSYDVKMKEKGDIPEGYSVSREKKERFSLILESASTNQTSMYLCASSFSFNQPQHFGDGTRLSIL.

This clone is medium-sized. The J gene is TRBJ2-1, the V gene TRBV7-7; TRBD1 aligns across 9 bases. Unmatched junction bases numbered 10, after V lost 5 bases and J lost 8 bases. The CDR3 covers 15 residues. The germline V gene encodes CDR1 SSHAT and CDR2 FNYEAQ (reference sequence). CDR3 sequence (DNA): TGTGCCAGCAGCCCCCGACGGACAGGGGTGCATGAGCAGTTCTTC. Translated, it gives CASSPRRTGVHEQFF.

A single count supports this clone. The J gene is TRBJ1-1, the V gene TRBV10-3; TRBD1 matches at 8 bases. The CDR3 has 17 amino acids. The junction had 10 bases not matched to a gene; V was cut back by 4 bases and J by 0 bases. Per germline, CDR1 ENHRY and CDR2 SYGVKD. This CDR3 is CAISGGQGARMNTEAFF. In DNA, the CDR3 is TGTGCCATCAGTGGAGGGCAGGGGGCCCGCATGAACACTGAAGCTTTCTTT.

This clone came up a few times. The germline gene is not matched at one end of the junction; a read error may be the cause. The chain employs TRBV28 and TRBJ2-3; possibly TRBD2 for D (5 bases). Germline lookup yields CDR1 MDHEN and CDR2 SYDVKM. The CDR3 is 8 amino acids. The CDR3 region has the DNA TGTGCCAGCAGCAACGGGATATTT. Protein: CASSNGIF.

The gene calls are TRBV11-3 and TRBJ2-7; maybe TRBD2 (6 bases). Trimming shortened V by 5 bases and J by 7 bases, and 18 bases separated the two germline ends. Germline CDR1 SGHNT, CDR2 YENEEA. This CDR3 spans 14 amino acids. Written as DNA, the CDR3 is TGTGCCAGCAGCCCAGGCCGGGGGAGCGGAGAGCAGTACTTC. This sequence encodes CASSPGRGSGEQYF.

J is TRBJ1-5 and V is TRBV4-1; 7 positions match TRBD1. The germline V gene encodes CDR1 MGHRA and CDR2 YSYEKL. The CDR3 totals 15 residues. J gave up 7 bases and V 0 bases, and 6 bases lay outside the gene matches. The DNA for the CDR3 is TGCGCCAGCAGCCAAGAGGGGACAGAAGACCAGCCCCAGCATTTT. As protein: CASSQEGTEDQPQHF.

In this sample, this clone turned up once. The chain uses TRBV30 and TRBJ1-1; no clear D. The CDR3 loop spans 14 amino acids. V shed 2 bases and J shed 2 bases, with 12 bases lying between them. The germline V gene has CDR1 GTSNPN and CDR2 SVGIG (reference sequence). This CDR3 is CAWSRMLANTEAFF. The CDR3 nucleotides are TGTGCCTGGAGTAGAATGTTGGCTAACACTGAAGCTTTCTTT.

The chain employs TRBV27 and TRBJ2-5, with D possibly TRBD2 on 5 matching bases. This CDR3 spans 14 amino acids. V was shortened by 0 bases and J by 4 bases, with 9 bases between the two germline ends. Looked up from germline, CDR1 is MNHEY and CDR2 is SMNVEV (reference sequence). CDR3 nucleotides: TGTGCCAGCAGTTTATCGTTGCTAGCAGAGACCCAGTACTTC. Its translation: CASSLSLLAETQYF.

The V call is TRBV7-8, the J call TRBJ2-1; 9 nucleotides agree with TRBD2. The CDR3 consists of 15 residues. V lost 5 bases and J lost 4; bases outside the gene matches: 6. Looked up from germline, CDR1 is SGHVS and CDR2 is FQNEAQ. The CDR3 region is CASSKREDNYNEQFF. In DNA, the CDR3 is TGTGCCAGCAGCAAGCGGGAGGATAATTACAATGAGCAGTTCTTC.

The chain has TRBV6-1 and TRBJ2-5; D is perhaps TRBD2 (6 bases). There are 13 residues in the CDR3. The V and J ends lost 1 base and 7 bases respectively, with 10 bases between them. The germline V gene encodes CDR1 MNHNS and CDR2 SASEGT. Written as DNA, the CDR3 is TGTGCCAGCAGTGAAGGGGGGGTGGGGACCCAGTACTTC. Residues: CASSEGGVGTQYF.

V is TRBV18 and J is TRBJ1-1; D uncertain. Trimming took 4 bases from V and 0 from J, leaving 12 bases between them. CDR3 size: 15 residues. Germline loops: CDR1 KGHSH, CDR2 LQKENI. The CDR3 DNA reads TGTGCCAGCTCACTGTCTAGAGAAATGAACACTGAAGCTTTCTTT. Protein: CASSLSREMNTEAFF.

The chain combines TRBV30 with TRBJ2-5, with unresolved D. Germline assignment: CDR1 GTSNPN and CDR2 SVGIG (reference sequence). The CDR3 has 14 amino acids. The germline V and J ends were trimmed by 0 bases and 0 bases, with 8 bases remaining between them. CDR3 in amino acids: CAWSVLGNQETQYF. The CDR3 nucleotides read TGTGCCTGGAGTGTACTTGGTAACCAAGAGACCCAGTACTTC.

The rearrangement uses TRBV7-9 and TRBJ2-1, with TRBD1 matching over 9 bases. The ends lost 3 bases at V and 3 bases at J; junction bases unmatched: 6. CDR1 and CDR2 (germline): SEHNR, FQNEAQ (reference sequence). This CDR3 has 16 residues. This CDR3 reads CASSFRGTGLYNEQFF. The CDR3 region has the DNA TGTGCCAGCAGCTTCCGGGGGACAGGGCTCTACAATGAGCAGTTCTTC. Full variable domain (missing parts from reference TRBV7-9 and TRBJ2-1): DTGVSQNPRHKITKRGQNVTFRCDPISEHNRLYWYRQTLGQGPEFLTYFQNEAQLEKSRLLSDRFSAERPKGSFSTLEIQRTEQGDSAMYLCASSFRGTGLYNEQFFGPGTRLTVL.

V is TRBV19 and J is TRBJ1-2; a weak D match, TRBD1 (5 bases). The CDR3 is made up of 12 amino acids. Germline loops: CDR1 LNHDA, CDR2 SQIVND (reference sequence). V gave up 0 bases and J gave up 8 bases, with 7 bases separating them. This CDR3 reads CASSIDQGGYTF. In nucleotides, the CDR3 is TGTGCCAGTAGTATAGATCAGGGCGGCTACACCTTC. Drawing the rest from reference TRBV19 and TRBJ1-2, the complete variable domain is DGGITQSPKYLFRKEGQNVTLSCEQNLNHDAMYWYRQDPGQGLRLIYYSQIVNDFQKGDIAEGYSVSREKKESFPLTVTSAQKNPTAFYLCASSIDQGGYTFGSGTRLTVV.

This clone was picked up one time. The chain recombines TRBV27 with TRBJ1-2, with D possibly being TRBD1 (5 bases). In germline, CDR1 is MNHEY, CDR2 SMNVEV (reference sequence). V was cut by 3 bases and J by 4 bases, with 9 bases left in between. This CDR3 contains 13 residues. In DNA, the CDR3 is TGTGCCAGCAGTTTCCGGGGGTCCTATGGCTACACCTTC. Translating gives CASSFRGSYGYTF.

This clone was observed a few times. CDR3 in DNA: TGTGCCAGCAGCTTGAGGGGGGGACAGGGGTCAGATACGCAGTATTTT. Amino acid sequence: CASSLRGGQGSDTQYF. The rearrangement uses TRBV5-6 and TRBJ2-3; TRBD1 matches 10 bases. Germline V gene data show CDR1 as SGHDT and CDR2 as YYEEEE. The CDR3 has 16 amino acids. Trimming cost V 1 base and J 4 bases; bases outside gene matches: 6.

The chain links TRBV5-6 to TRBJ1-2; D is undetermined. The V gene's germline CDR1 is SGHDT and CDR2 YYEEEE. Trimming took off 2 bases at V and 5 bases at J, with 13 bases between the two ends. The CDR3 totals 14 residues. The CDR3 nucleotides are TGTGCCAGCAGCTTAAGGGCGCCGGGGTATGGCTACACCTTC. It translates to CASSLRAPGYGYTF.

The chain combines TRBV6-1 with TRBJ2-1, with 7 bases that match TRBD2. Trimming took 8 bases from V and 3 from J; bases not matched to a gene: 4. The length of the CDR3 is 13 residues. Germline V lookup: CDR1 MNHNS, CDR2 SASEGT. DNA of the CDR3: TGTGCCAGCGCGAGCGGGGACTACAATGAGCAGTTCTTC. Translating gives CASASGDYNEQFF.

The chain combines TRBV5-4 with TRBJ1-1, with TRBD1 matching over 7 bases. V dropped 2 bases and J dropped 1; count of bases not matched to a gene: 8. Germline-derived CDR1 and CDR2 are SGHNT and YYREEE (reference sequence). The CDR3 is made up of 16 amino acids. CDR3 in amino acids: CASSLARGVENTEAFF. CDR3 bases: TGTGCCAGCAGCTTAGCCAGGGGGGTGGAGAACACTGAAGCTTTCTTT.

The chain employs TRBV5-1 and TRBJ2-3; 7 bases fit TRBD1. The CDR3 contains 15 residues. CDR1 is SGHRS, CDR2 YFSETQ, per germline. Trimming at V came to 5 bases and at J to 1 base, leaving 7 bases not matched to a gene. The CDR3 nucleotides read TGCGCCAGCAGATTCTCGGGGACAGGCACAGATACGCAGTATTTT. Protein sequence: CASRFSGTGTDTQYF. Combining the CDR3 with reference TRBV5-1 and TRBJ2-3 gives the whole variable domain KAGVTQTPRYLIKTRGQQVTLSCSPISGHRSVSWYQQTPGQGLQFLFEYFSETQRNKGNFPGRFSGRQFSNSRSEMNVSTLELGDSALYLCASRFSGTGTDTQYFGPGTRLTVL.

The chain links TRBV5-1 to TRBJ2-1, with 11 bases aligning to TRBD2. Germline CDR1 is SGHRS and CDR2 is YFSETQ. The CDR3 contains 14 residues. V lost 2 bases, J lost 8 bases, and 3 bases stayed unmatched. The CDR3: CASSFTSGSHEQFF. The CDR3 coding sequence is TGCGCCAGCAGCTTTACTAGCGGGAGTCATGAGCAGTTCTTC.

Only a few counts were recorded for this clone. The rearrangement uses TRBV10-1 and TRBJ2-2, with D tentatively TRBD2 (5 bases). Trimming removed 4 bases at V and 1 base at J, with 19 bases between. CDR1 and CDR2 (germline): WNHNN, SYGVQD (reference sequence). This CDR3 spans 18 amino acids. The CDR3 loop reads CASSGSLGLEQNTGELFF. In DNA, the CDR3 is TGCGCCAGCAGTGGATCCCTCGGACTTGAACAGAACACCGGGGAGCTGTTTTTT.